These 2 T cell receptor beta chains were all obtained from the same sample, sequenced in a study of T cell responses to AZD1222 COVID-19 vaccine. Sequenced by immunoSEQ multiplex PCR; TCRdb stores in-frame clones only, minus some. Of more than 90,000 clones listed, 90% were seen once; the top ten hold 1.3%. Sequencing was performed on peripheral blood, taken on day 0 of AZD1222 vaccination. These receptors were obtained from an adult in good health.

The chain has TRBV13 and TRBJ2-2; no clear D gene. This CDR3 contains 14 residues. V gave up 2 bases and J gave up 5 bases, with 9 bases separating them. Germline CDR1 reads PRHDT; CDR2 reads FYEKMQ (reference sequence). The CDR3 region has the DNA TGTGCCAGCAGCTTATTGGGAAGTACCGGGGAGCTGTTTTTT. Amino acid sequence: CASSLLGSTGELFF.

The CDR3 DNA sequence: TGCGCCAGCAGCTGGAGAATCGGGACAGGTACCTACGAGCAGTACTTC. Residues: CASSWRIGTGTYEQYF. J is TRBJ2-7 and V is TRBV5-1; 8 bases map to TRBD1. The junction had 10 bases not matched to a gene; V was cut back by 3 bases and J by 2 bases. Germline V lookup: CDR1 SGHRS, CDR2 YFSETQ. The CDR3 has 16 amino acids.